This paragraph reports one T cell receptor (beta chain). Its antigen is unknown. The cohort was made up of 500 to 800 healthy bone marrow donors. Cohort members were all nominally healthy when sampled, although unrecorded immune exposures were likely present. The donor was CMV seropositive and was included in the group of about 290 seropositive cohort members. A peripheral blood sample was collected from each donor, and TCR beta sequencing was performed on peripheral blood mononuclear cells. Genomic DNA extraction from the blood cell samples was performed with the Qiagen DNeasy Blood Extraction Kit. This sample is part of a study of cytomegalovirus exposure and HLA in healthy donors (dated by TCRdb to about 2017). At the level of the whole study: An earlier analysis of approximately 550 of the donors reported more than 250 Gb of sequence data and 100 million to 130 million unique TCR beta sequences from about 200 million T cells. About five DR-DQ haplotypes were handled as single units for association and clustering, since linkage in the cohort was strong. Every discovery cohort repertoire had been produced on one sequencing platform. High-throughput TCR immunosequencing, statistical association of individual TCRs with disease status, and machine learning were combined to predict cytomegalovirus infection status. Along with the roughly 700-subject first cohort, a separate validation cohort of over a hundred different subjects was used. Donor age, sex, ethnicity and CMV serostatus were compiled together with the repertoire data. In a later analysis, previously published TCR beta repertoires from more than 500 donors were re-analyzed and high-resolution HLA genotyping was added so that TCR occurrence patterns could be studied. The study aimed to test whether signatures of past pathogen exposure could be identified by cataloging public T cell receptors. In an earlier analysis of roughly 580 of the donors, high-throughput TCR beta sequencing was used to judge whether each TCR beta V gene segment behaved as functional or pseudogenic. In the later analysis, no new phenotypic data were used to find candidate immune exposures; instead, reliance was placed on TCR beta sequences and their occurrence across donors. HLA typing included class I and class II loci at four-digit resolution. A later genetic analysis took genome-wide SNP genotypes for about 65% of the roughly 670 donors and used that subset as a discovery cohort. Approximately 310 gigabases of sequencing data and around 85 million unique TCR sequences made up an early release that covered some 640 HLA-typed donors. Across about 370 genotyped donors of the cohort, an average of about 240,000 unique TCR beta nucleotide sequences per donor were sequenced, and approximately 17% of those sequences were non-productive. The number of typed donors differed by locus: about 620-640 for A, B, C, DRB1 and DQB1; approximately 520 for DQA1; fewer than 610 for DPA1; and 400 to 480 for DPB1. Among the approximately 420 genotyped donors, approximately 76% belonged to the genetic ancestry cluster associated with self-reported Caucasian donors. The study profiled the T cell repertoires of more than 500 subjects by immunosequencing and related them to cytomegalovirus serostatus. The study at large found these results: In the study, approximately 160 TCR beta chains were listed as associated with cytomegalovirus. The only immune exposure information available for the cohort was CMV serostatus. According to a later analysis, most CMV-associated TCR beta chains appeared to be HLA-restricted, and the HLA associations seemed to be driven largely by CMV exposure. In an earlier analysis of approximately 590 of the donors, most TCR beta V segments were observed in productive rearrangements about 90% or about 30% of the time, broadly matching IMGT annotations. Some 16 rarely observed V segments, including chromosome 9 orphons, were excluded from the earlier analysis of 550 to 700 of the donors because counts were too low. In a later analysis, the rate of TCR association differed among HLA loci, with DRB1 alleles having the most associated TCRs and HLA-C alleles having the fewest. Assigning TCR associations to individual alleles was difficult when HLA alleles, especially DR and DQ, strongly co-occurred. Linkage disequilibrium might explain the correlated functional status among segregating V segments, but an unknown experimental factor could not be ruled out. Most TCR sequences were observed very rarely across donors, whereas some public TCRs were present in many individuals. In both the original and validation cohorts, the classifier was reported to diagnose cytomegalovirus status with high specificity and sensitivity. The presence/absence analyses assumed that sequencing depth was roughly uniform across donors, and that assumption may not be true. Compared with the approximately 600-donor mean, donors in an Asian-associated ancestry cluster had fewer N-insertions in productive TCRs, according to a later genetic analysis. A later analysis found that HLA-associated TCR beta chains were more clonally expanded and had lower generation probabilities than equally common non-associated chains. Because HLA typing was missing for some donors at each locus, association tests included only the typed subset. The sequencing pipeline was judged likely to have produced a cluster of highly shared sequence variants as a technical artifact. The authors suggested that the approach could potentially be generalized to other disease states and immunological phenotypes. Because the 87-base-pair reads could not distinguish some IMGT-functional V segments, including TRBV6-2 and TRBV6-3, those segments were excluded. In this cohort, only TCR beta chains were sequenced, and detectable features were limited by the absence of alpha or paired-chain data. A few of the identified cytomegalovirus-associated TCR beta chains were confirmed in vitro to be specific for cytomegalovirus antigens. A further reported finding was that TCR beta sequences accurately predicted the HLA-A and HLA-B alleles for most subjects in the first cohort. In a later genetic analysis, a missense DCLRE1C variant was associated with V-gene and J-gene trimming of TCR beta chains, and the association was replicated in an independent cohort. In a later analysis, more than 15,000 TCR beta sequences were associated with specific HLA alleles at a false discovery rate of 0.05. A later analysis reported that several top co-occurrence clusters appeared linked to parvovirus B19, influenza, CMV and Epstein-Barr virus.

Library generation was performed with the immunoSEQ multiplex PCR assay. For the multiplex PCR, a mixture combining 60 forward primers for TCR Vbeta segments and 13 reverse primers for TCR Jbeta segments was used. A multiplex PCR assay on genomic DNA amplified the CDR3 region of rearranged TCR beta genes. The Illumina HiSeq System was used to sequence the amplified TCR beta libraries as 87-base-pair reads. Per the authors' processing: A later analysis counted tens of millions of unique TCR beta chains across the 500 to 850 repertoires, and some 11 million of these chains were shared by at least two donors. A nearest-neighbor algorithm error-corrected the raw reads and collapsed the reads into unique sequences, merging closely related sequences to remove PCR and sequencing errors. Alignment of CDR3 sequences to IMGT reference sequences was used to assign V, D and J gene segments. Each retained sequence needed at least a six-nucleotide match to both a V gene segment and a J gene segment. A rearrangement counted as productive if the CDR3 had no stop codons and remained in frame with V and J, and every other rearrangement counted as non-productive. Following IMGT convention, CDR3 was defined as the stretch from the second conserved V-encoded cysteine up to the conserved J-encoded phenylalanine. The earlier analysis of 587 of the donors excluded sequences that lacked an unambiguous match to a single V gene segment. An earlier analysis of approximately 590 of the donors called V segments functional above 56.7% productive rearrangements and segregating when the between-donor standard deviation exceeded 5%. A statistical classification framework was developed to diagnose cytomegalovirus status using the catalog of TCR beta chain sequences. A later analysis assigned V and J genes by comparing TCR nucleotide sequences with IMGT/GENE-DB human TR gene sequences. The TCRdist pipeline was used in a later analysis to assign CDR3 sequences and most-parsimonious VDJ recombination scenarios. A later analysis defined each TCR beta chain by its CDR3 amino acid sequence plus V-gene family, and excluded reads lacking a unique V-gene family. To address suspected cross-contamination and a sequencing artifact, a later analysis removed a few hundred highly shared, low-generation-probability nucleotide sequences. A later analysis calculated a clonal expansion index for each public chain from normalized within-repertoire ranks of inferred template counts. In a later analysis, generation probabilities were computed with a VDJ recombination model fitted to out-of-frame rearrangements, and the resulting probabilities were checked against IGoR. A later analysis scored TCR-TCR, TCR-HLA and TCR-CMV co-occurrence with hypergeometric tests, applying a repertoire-size bias correction to TCR pairs. To estimate false discovery rates, a later analysis permuted the HLA or CMV assignments 20 times. In a later analysis, co-occurring TCRs were grouped with DBSCAN, and TCRdist sequence similarity was added when clustering was performed within HLA-allele-positive subsets. Repertoires with fewer than 30,000 or more than 120,000 public chains, plus five repertoires with anomalous nucleotide sharing, were excluded from co-occurrence clustering. What TCRdb holds here is the immuneACCESS table cut down to in-frame rearrangements. Part of the clones is not present; checked against another copy, under half of the missing clones reflect an unresolved V gene, and the others are unexplained. That table gives V, J and clone size, and the DNA gave D and trimming. The sample table on file contains about 51,000 clones. The ten largest make up roughly 27% of the sample.

From a lookup of the germline V gene, CDR1 and CDR2 are MGHDK and SYGVNS. The trim is 3 bases for V and 4 bases for J, with a gap of 10 bases between the germline ends. The CDR3 measures 14 amino acids from cysteine to phenylalanine. The CDR3 DNA has 42 bases and is translated from base 1. Source material: PBMCs. The receptor was isolated from a man between 35 and 55 years old in good health and CMV-seropositive. This chain joins TRBV25-1 to TRBJ1-3, with the D gene too uncertain to name. The DNA reads as follows: TGTGCCAGCAGTGAGCGGGGATGGGGAAACACCATATATTTT. Its protein reads: CASSERGWGNTIYF. This CDR3, with the reference TRBV25-1 and TRBJ1-3 proteins standing in past its ends, gives the full variable domain EADIYQTPRYLVIGTGKKITLECSQTMGHDKMYWYQQDPGMELHLIHYSYGVNSTEKGDLSSESTVSRIRTEHFPLTLESARPSHTSQYLCASSERGWGNTIYFGEGSWLTVV.